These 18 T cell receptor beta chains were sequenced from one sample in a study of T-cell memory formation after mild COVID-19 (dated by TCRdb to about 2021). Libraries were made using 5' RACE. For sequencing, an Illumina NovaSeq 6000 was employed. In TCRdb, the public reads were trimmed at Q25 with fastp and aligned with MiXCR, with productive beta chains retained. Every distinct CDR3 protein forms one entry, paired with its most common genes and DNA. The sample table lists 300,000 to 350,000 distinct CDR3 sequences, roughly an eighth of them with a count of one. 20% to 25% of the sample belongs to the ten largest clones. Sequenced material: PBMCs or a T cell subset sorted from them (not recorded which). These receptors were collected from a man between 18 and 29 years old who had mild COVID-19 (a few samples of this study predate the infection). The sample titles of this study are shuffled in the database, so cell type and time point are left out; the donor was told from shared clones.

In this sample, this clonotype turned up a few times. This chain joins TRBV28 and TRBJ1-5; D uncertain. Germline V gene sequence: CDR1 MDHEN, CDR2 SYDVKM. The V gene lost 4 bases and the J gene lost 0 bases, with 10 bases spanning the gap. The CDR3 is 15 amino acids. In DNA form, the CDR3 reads TGTGCCAGCAGTTGGCAGACTTATAGCAATCAGCCCCAGCATTTT. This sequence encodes CASSWQTYSNQPQHF.

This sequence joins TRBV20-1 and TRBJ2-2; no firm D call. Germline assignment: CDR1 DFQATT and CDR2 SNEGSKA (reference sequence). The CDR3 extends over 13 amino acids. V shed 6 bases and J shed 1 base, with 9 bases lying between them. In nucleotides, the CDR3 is TGCAGTGCGCCTGACCGGAACACCGGGGAGCTGTTTTTT. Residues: CSAPDRNTGELFF.

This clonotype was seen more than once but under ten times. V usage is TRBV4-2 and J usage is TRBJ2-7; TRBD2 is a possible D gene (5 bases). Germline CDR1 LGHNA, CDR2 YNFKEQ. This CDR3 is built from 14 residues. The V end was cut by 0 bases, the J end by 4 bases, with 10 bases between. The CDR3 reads CASSQEISDYEQYF. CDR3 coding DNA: TGTGCCAGCAGCCAAGAGATTAGCGATTACGAGCAGTACTTC.

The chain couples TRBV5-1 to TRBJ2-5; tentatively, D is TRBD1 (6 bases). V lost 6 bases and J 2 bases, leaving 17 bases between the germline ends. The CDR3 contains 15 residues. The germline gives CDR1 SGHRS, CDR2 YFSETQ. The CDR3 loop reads CASTSTPGQQETQYF. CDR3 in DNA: TGCGCCAGCACCTCGACCCCAGGACAGCAAGAGACCCAGTACTTC.

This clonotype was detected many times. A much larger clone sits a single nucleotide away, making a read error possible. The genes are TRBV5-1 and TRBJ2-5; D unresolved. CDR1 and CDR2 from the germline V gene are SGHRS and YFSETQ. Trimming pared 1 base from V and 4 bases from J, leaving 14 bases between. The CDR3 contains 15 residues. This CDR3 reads CASSLILATPETQYF. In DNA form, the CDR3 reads TGCGCCAGCAGCTTGATCTTGGCAACTCCAGAGACCCAGTACTTC.

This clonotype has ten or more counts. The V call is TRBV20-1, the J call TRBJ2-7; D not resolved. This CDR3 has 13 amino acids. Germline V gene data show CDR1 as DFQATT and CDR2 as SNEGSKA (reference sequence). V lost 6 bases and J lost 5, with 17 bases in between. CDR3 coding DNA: TGCAGTGCAAAAGGACCGTCCGTGAACGAGCAGTACTTC. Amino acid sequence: CSAKGPSVNEQYF.

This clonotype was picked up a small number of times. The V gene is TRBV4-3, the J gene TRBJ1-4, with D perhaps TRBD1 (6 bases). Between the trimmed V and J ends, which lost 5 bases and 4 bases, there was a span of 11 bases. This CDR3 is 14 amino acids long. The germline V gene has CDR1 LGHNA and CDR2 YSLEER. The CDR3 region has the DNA TGCGCCAGCAGCTCCGGACAGCGTAATGAAAAACTGTTTTTT. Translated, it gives CASSSGQRNEKLFF.

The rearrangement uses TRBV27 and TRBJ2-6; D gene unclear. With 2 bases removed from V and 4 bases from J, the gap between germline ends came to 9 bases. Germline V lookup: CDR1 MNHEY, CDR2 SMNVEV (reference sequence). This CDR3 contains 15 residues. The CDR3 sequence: CASSLVGRGANVLTF. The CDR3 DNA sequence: TGTGCCAGCAGTTTAGTCGGGCGAGGGGCCAACGTCCTGACTTTC.

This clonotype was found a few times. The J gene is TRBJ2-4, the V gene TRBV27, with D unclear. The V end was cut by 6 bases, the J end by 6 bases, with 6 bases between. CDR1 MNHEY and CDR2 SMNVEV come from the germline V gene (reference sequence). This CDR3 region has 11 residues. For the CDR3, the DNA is TGTGCCAGCAGCCCCCCAAACATTCAGTACTTC. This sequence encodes CASSPPNIQYF.

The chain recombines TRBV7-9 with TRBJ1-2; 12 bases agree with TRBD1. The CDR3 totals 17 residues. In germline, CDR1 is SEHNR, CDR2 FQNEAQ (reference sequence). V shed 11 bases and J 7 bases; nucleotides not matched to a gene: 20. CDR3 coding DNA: TGTGCCGCCAGACGTGTGGGACAGGGGGCGCTGCGAGGTGGCTACACCTTC. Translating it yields CAARRVGQGALRGGYTF.

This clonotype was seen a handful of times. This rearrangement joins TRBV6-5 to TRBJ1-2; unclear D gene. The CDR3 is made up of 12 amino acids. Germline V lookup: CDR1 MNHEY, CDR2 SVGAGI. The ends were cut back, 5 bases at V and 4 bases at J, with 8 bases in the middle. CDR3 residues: CASSMLGYGYTF. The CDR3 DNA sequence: TGTGCCAGCAGTATGTTGGGCTATGGCTACACCTTC.

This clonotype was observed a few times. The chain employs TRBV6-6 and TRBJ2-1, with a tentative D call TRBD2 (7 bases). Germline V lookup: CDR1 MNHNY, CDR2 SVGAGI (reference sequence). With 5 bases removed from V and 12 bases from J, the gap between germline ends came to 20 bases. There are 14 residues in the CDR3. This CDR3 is CASSPAAGASMQFF. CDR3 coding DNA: TGTGCCAGCAGTCCGGCTGCGGGGGCTTCGATGCAGTTCTTC.

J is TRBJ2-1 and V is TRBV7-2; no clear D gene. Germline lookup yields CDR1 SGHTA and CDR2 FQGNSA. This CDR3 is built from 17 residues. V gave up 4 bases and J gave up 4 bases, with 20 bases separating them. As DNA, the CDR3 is TGTGCCAGCAGCTCCAGCGCCGTGAACTATCTTTACAATGAGCAGTTCTTC. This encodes CASSSSAVNYLYNEQFF.

The CDR3 reads CSAMKAGGLETQYF. In nucleotides, the CDR3 is TGCAGTGCTATGAAGGCAGGGGGCTTAGAGACCCAGTACTTC. The chain has TRBV20-1 and TRBJ2-5, with 8 bases lining up with TRBD1. This CDR3 is built from 14 residues. With 4 bases clipped from V and 4 bases from J, the junction kept 8 bases outside the gene matches. CDR1 DFQATT and CDR2 SNEGSKA come from the germline V gene (reference sequence).

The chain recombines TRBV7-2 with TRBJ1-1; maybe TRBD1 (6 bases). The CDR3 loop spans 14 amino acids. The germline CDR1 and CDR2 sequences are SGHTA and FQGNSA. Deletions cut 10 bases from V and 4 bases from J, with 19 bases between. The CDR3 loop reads CATRRGAIGTEAFF. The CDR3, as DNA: TGTGCCACCAGGCGGGGGGCAATTGGCACTGAAGCTTTCTTT.

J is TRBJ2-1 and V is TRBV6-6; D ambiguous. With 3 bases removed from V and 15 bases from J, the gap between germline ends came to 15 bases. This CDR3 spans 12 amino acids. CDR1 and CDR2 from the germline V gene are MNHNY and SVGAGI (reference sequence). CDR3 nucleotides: TGTGCCAGCAGTTATGGGCCGGCTATGGGGTTCTTC. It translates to CASSYGPAMGFF.

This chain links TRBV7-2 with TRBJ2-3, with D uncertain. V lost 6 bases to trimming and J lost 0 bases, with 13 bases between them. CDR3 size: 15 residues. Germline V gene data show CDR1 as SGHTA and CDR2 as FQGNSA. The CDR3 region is CASRFEATSTDTQYF. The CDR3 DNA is TGTGCCAGCAGGTTCGAGGCTACTAGCACAGATACGCAGTATTTT.

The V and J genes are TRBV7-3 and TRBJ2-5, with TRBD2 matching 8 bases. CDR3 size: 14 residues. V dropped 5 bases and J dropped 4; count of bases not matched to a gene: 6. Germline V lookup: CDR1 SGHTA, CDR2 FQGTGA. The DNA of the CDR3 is TGTGCCAGCAGCCCGACTAGCGCGGGAGAGACCCAGTACTTC. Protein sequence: CASSPTSAGETQYF.